This T cell receptor (beta chain) came from a study of beta chain features in type 1 diabetes (dated by TCRdb to about 2018). About the study as a whole: Mean age, gender distribution, total cell number and subset yield were not different between patients and healthy donors. A total of roughly 99 million sorted cells were examined across all samples, and the number of cells per subset was strongly correlated with RNA yield. The study compared the TCRB repertoires of sorted circulating CD4+ T cell subsets in recently diagnosed type 1 diabetes patients with those in matched healthy donors. Whereas all 28 donors provided naive and central memory subsets, regulatory and stem cell-like memory subsets were isolated from just 8 patients and roughly 8 healthy donors. Beyond this particular receptor, the publication reports: Sequencing cDNA rather than genomic DNA could over-represent highly expressing activated cells, although activation and CD3 levels did not differ between groups. At VDJ recombination sites, patients with type 1 diabetes made fewer insertions and deleted more nucleotides, a pattern implying thymic rearrangement abnormalities. PCR may preferentially amplify shorter templates, but because patient and control samples were amplified and corrected together, any resulting skew would affect both groups equally. Type 1 diabetes patients showed a moderate but significant shortening of TCRB CDR3 length in all four CD4+ subsets. Because the HLA sub-analyses included only small numbers of individuals, any influence of HLA type on TCRB rearrangement was left unresolved. The naive, central memory and regulatory TCRB repertoires appeared to resemble one another more closely among patients than among healthy donors.

Each donor gave one peripheral blood draw, roughly 0.12 L on average, collected into heparinised tubes. Using a panel that included CD45RO, CCR7, CD25, CD127, CD95 and CD27, naive, central memory, regulatory and stem cell-like memory CD4+ T cells were sorted on a BD FACSAria II. Purity was above 95% for every sorted population. PBMCs were isolated immediately by Lymphoprep density gradient centrifugation and stained directly without culture. Samples were stained and sorted in pairs, with one healthy donor and one patient per experiment, so that batch effects were minimized. Points on this clone: Its antigen is still unknown. No much larger clone is present one base from it, and per-base qualities are unavailable.

The entire isolated RNA was reverse transcribed using the High Capacity cDNA Reverse Transcription Kit, and thus expressed TCRB transcripts were sequenced. Naive, central memory and regulatory T cell samples underwent deep immunoSEQ sequencing, averaging about 3.57 million total reads per sample. Sorted cells were lysed in RLT buffer, and RNA was extracted using DNase-treated RNeasy Micro or Mini kits according to cell number. Each cell subset was processed on its own to prevent cross-contamination, while patient and healthy donor samples were processed together. TCRB sequences were amplified from cDNA with the immunoSEQ multiplex PCR, producing 87-bp fragments spanning the CDR3 region. Amplicons were sequenced on the Illumina HiSeq platform. The authors processed their data as follows. PCR bias was computationally corrected using synthetic template baselines, reads within Hamming distance 2 were collapsed, and singletons that could not be merged were discarded. Reads were aligned against IMGT to assign V, D and J genes, CDR3 length and insertions or deletions at six rearrangement sites. Clonotype counts were normalized to sorted cell number within each subset before computing true diversity and Gini coefficients with the tcR R package. The overlap coefficient, calculated on TCRB nucleotide sequences, was used to quantify repertoire sharing. Held by TCRdb, this immuneACCESS table contains in-frame sequences only and omits some clones. Under half of the omission traces to an unresolved V gene where checked; the cause of the rest is unknown. That table is the source of V, J and clone size, and D and trimming were worked out from the DNA. This sample has 300,000 to 450,000 clones in its table, and around 10% of those were observed once. The leading ten clones occupy about 0.63% of the sample.

According to the germline V gene, CDR1 reads MNHEY and CDR2 reads SVGAGI. V drops 7 bases and J drops 4 bases, leaving 17 bases in between. The CDR3, cysteine through phenylalanine, is 14 amino acids long. Of the read, only the CDR3 DNA is kept; its 42 bases are in frame from base 1. Rearrangement joined TRBV6-5 to TRBJ2-7, with a weak D call of TRBD2 (5 bases match). Specimen: central memory CD4+ T cells from blood. The sequence derives from a man under 40 with type 1 diabetes. The DNA is TGTGCCAGCACAACGTCTCCCGGGGTTTACGAGCAGTACTTC. This codes for CASTTSPGVYEQYF.